One and the same sample provided the 27 T cell receptor beta chains below, sequenced in a study of vaccination and CD4 T cells after COVID-19. No antigen is known for these receptors. Time point: late sampling 161 to 241 days after vaccination in a few convalescent patients. Sample treatment: roughly ten-day PBMC culture with coronavirus spike peptide pools or control peptides (ViraFEST assay). The assay that was used to sequence DNA from cultured CD4+ T cells was the Oncomine TCR Beta short-read assay. A single record per CDR3 protein comes from TCRdb applying MiXCR to the PCR reads. Of tens of thousands of distinct CDR3 sequences listed, roughly 33% are singletons. Source: CD4+ T cells from blood, cultured in vitro, taken about 7 months after SARS-CoV-2 vaccination. The receptor source for this set is a human donor who had recovered from COVID-19.

In its sample, this clonotype was seen a few times. The rearrangement joins TRBV20-1 to TRBJ2-3; TRBD2 aligns across 7 bases. The CDR3 sequence is 14 residues long. Looked up from germline, CDR1 is DFQATT and CDR2 is SNEGSKA (reference sequence). The ends lost 1 base at V and 4 bases at J; junction bases unmatched: 5. CDR3: CSARGGSPPDTQYF. DNA for the CDR3: TGCAGTGCTAGAGGCGGGAGTCCCCCAGATACGCAGTATTTT.

This clonotype qualifies as medium-sized. This chain joins TRBV7-2 and TRBJ1-5; 7 bases fit TRBD1. This CDR3 comprises 16 residues. Trimming cost V 5 bases and J 0 bases; bases outside gene matches: 7. The germline V gene encodes CDR1 SGHTA and CDR2 FQGNSA. As DNA, the CDR3 is TGTGCCAGCAGCCCCCAGGGGGGCAATAGCAATCAGCCCCAGCATTTT. It is translated as CASSPQGGNSNQPQHF. Based on the CDR3 plus reference TRBV7-2 and TRBJ1-5, the full variable domain is GAGVSQSPSNKVTEKGKDVELRCDPISGHTALYWYRQSLGQGLEFLIYFQGNSAPDKSGLPSDRFSAERTGGSVSTLTIQRTQQEDSAVYLCASSPQGGNSNQPQHFGDGTRLSIL.

The V gene is TRBV5-1, the J gene TRBJ1-6, with TRBD1 identical over 7 bases. The V gene's germline CDR1 is SGHRS and CDR2 YFSETQ. J lost 6 bases, V lost 0 bases, and 0 bases had no gene match. CDR3 size: 14 residues. In DNA form, the CDR3 reads TGCGCCAGCAGCTTGGGACAGGGTAATTCACCCCTCCACTTT. It yields the protein CASSLGQGNSPLHF.

This clonotype was recorded a few times. The chain carries TRBV23-1 and TRBJ2-5, with D possibly matching TRBD1 (5 bases). TRBV23-1 is placed among ORFs of uncertain function. The CDR3 is made up of 17 amino acids. Trimming took 0 bases from V and 1 from J, leaving 15 bases between them. The CDR3 protein is CASSQSRKGAAQETQYF. CDR3 sequence (DNA): TGCGCCAGCAGTCAATCGCGGAAAGGGGCGGCCCAAGAGACCCAGTACTTC.

The table lists this clonotype with a few counts. The chain employs TRBV7-9 and TRBJ1-1; TRBD1 aligns across 9 bases. The CDR3 loop spans 17 amino acids. The trim removed 3 bases at V and 4 bases at J, leaving 12 bases unmatched. Germline lookup yields CDR1 SEHNR and CDR2 FQNEAQ (reference sequence). CDR3: CASSLATGTGRGTEAFF. The CDR3 nucleotides read TGTGCCAGCAGCTTGGCGACCGGGACAGGGAGAGGCACTGAAGCTTTCTTT.

J is TRBJ2-1 and V is TRBV19; 10 bases are a match to TRBD2. Germline-derived CDR1 and CDR2 are LNHDA and SQIVND (reference sequence). Germline trimming cut 9 bases from V and 7 bases from J; bases unmatched to any gene: 15. The CDR3 totals 16 residues. As DNA, the CDR3 is TGTGCCAGCGGGGAGGCTAGCGGGAGCGCAGAAAATGAGCAGTTCTTC. Residues: CASGEASGSAENEQFF.

V and J are TRBV20-1 and TRBJ1-1; D unclear. The germline CDR1 and CDR2 sequences are DFQATT and SNEGSKA (reference sequence). The V end lost 0 bases, the J end lost 5 bases, and 16 bases lay between the germline ends. The CDR3 totals 15 residues. The CDR3 here is CSARDHGPGKTEAFF. The CDR3 coding sequence is TGCAGTGCTAGAGATCACGGACCGGGAAAGACTGAAGCTTTCTTT.

Here the CDR3 DNA reads TGCAGCGTTTGCGAGTATGGGGAGACCCAGTACTTC. It encodes CSVCEYGETQYF. The chain combines TRBV29-1 with TRBJ2-5, with D hard to call. This CDR3 has 12 amino acids. Germline CDR1 SQVTM, CDR2 ANQGSEA. V shed 5 bases and J shed 5 bases, with 12 bases lying between them.

This clonotype was observed a handful of times. The rearrangement uses TRBV19 and TRBJ2-3; D unclear. V was clipped by 1 base and J by 3 bases, with 14 bases between them. Per the germline V gene, CDR1 is LNHDA and CDR2 is SQIVND (reference sequence). CDR3 length: 16 residues. The CDR3: CASSIVLPRPTDTQYF. The CDR3 nucleotides are TGTGCCAGTAGTATAGTCCTTCCACGTCCAACAGATACGCAGTATTTT.

CDR3 loop: CASSPDFSTDTQYF. Written as DNA, the CDR3 is TGTGCCAGCAGCCCCGACTTTAGCACAGATACGCAGTATTTT. V gene TRBV7-3 combines with J gene TRBJ2-3; unclear D gene. The CDR3 covers 14 residues. CDR1 and CDR2 from the germline V gene are SGHTA and FQGTGA. V was trimmed by 5 bases and J by 0 bases, leaving 9 bases between them.

This rearrangement joins TRBV6-1 to TRBJ1-2; D not resolved. V lost 7 bases and J lost 0, with 6 bases in between. The CDR3 is 12 amino acids. CDR1 and CDR2 (germline): MNHNS, SASEGT. This CDR3 is CASTPPNYGYTF. The CDR3 nucleotides are TGTGCCAGCACTCCCCCTAACTATGGCTACACCTTC.

V is TRBV6-1 and J is TRBJ2-6, with unresolved D. The germline gives CDR1 MNHNS, CDR2 SASEGT. V lost 6 bases and J lost 1, with 7 bases in between. The CDR3 has 14 residues. CDR3 in amino acids: CASRVGSGANVLTF. The CDR3 DNA is TGTGCCAGCAGAGTCGGTTCTGGGGCCAACGTCCTGACTTTC.

This chain connects TRBV24-1 to TRBJ2-1; D is uncertain. V lost 6 bases and J 6 bases, leaving 5 bases between the germline ends. Germline lookup yields CDR1 KGHDR and CDR2 SFDVKD. This CDR3 spans 11 amino acids. The CDR3 nucleotides read TGTGCCACCAGTTCTATCAATGAGCAGTTCTTC. Its translation is CATSSINEQFF.

The gene calls are TRBV2 and TRBJ2-7; D is unresolved. The V gene's germline CDR1 is SNHLY and CDR2 FYNNEI. The CDR3 length is 13 residues. The V and J ends lost 8 bases and 2 bases respectively, with 13 bases between them. Here the CDR3 DNA reads TGTGCCAGCTCCCTGCCGCTGACCTACGAGCAGTACTTC. This gives the protein CASSLPLTYEQYF. Based on the CDR3 plus reference TRBV2 and TRBJ2-7, the full variable domain is EPEVTQTPSHQVTQMGQEVILRCVPISNHLYFYWYRQILGQKVEFLVSFYNNEISEKSEIFDDQFSVERPDGSNFTLKIRSTKLEDSAMYFCASSLPLTYEQYFGPGTRLTVT.

This sequence joins TRBV4-3 and TRBJ2-7; 10 nucleotides line up with TRBD1. V lost 4 bases, J lost 2 bases, and 2 bases stayed unmatched. The CDR3 consists of 14 residues. Germline assignment: CDR1 LGHNA and CDR2 YSLEER. CDR3 coding DNA: TGCGCCAGCAGCCTCGGGACAGGGGCCTACGAGCAGTACTTC. This gives the protein CASSLGTGAYEQYF.

The chain employs TRBV5-4 and TRBJ1-2; 9 bases agree with TRBD1. The CDR3 sequence is 15 residues long. Germline loops: CDR1 SGHNT, CDR2 YYREEE (reference sequence). V shed 4 bases and J 8 bases; nucleotides not matched to a gene: 12. The CDR3 coding sequence is TGTGCCAGCAGCCGTCCCGGGACAGGGCGTTACGGCTACACCTTC. Its protein is CASSRPGTGRYGYTF.

V and J are TRBV11-1 and TRBJ2-3; D gene uncertain. V was pared by 5 bases and J by 1 base, with 13 bases between. Germline V CDR1 and CDR2: SGHAT, FQDESV (reference sequence). The CDR3 sequence is 15 residues long. CDR3 region: CASSVPSLGTDTQYF. CDR3 sequence (DNA): TGTGCCAGCAGCGTACCATCTCTCGGCACAGATACGCAGTATTTT.

This clonotype has just a few counts. The chain uses TRBV20-1 and TRBJ2-1; 11 bases align to TRBD2. Per germline, CDR1 DFQATT and CDR2 SNEGSKA (reference sequence). Unmatched junction bases numbered 7, after V lost 6 bases and J lost 0 bases. The CDR3 runs to 16 residues. CDR3 loop: CSARVAGGSSYNEQFF. The DNA for the CDR3 is TGCAGTGCCCGGGTAGCGGGGGGGAGCTCCTACAATGAGCAGTTCTTC.

This clonotype was seen a handful of times. The J gene is TRBJ2-3, the V gene TRBV11-3, with no clear D. CDR3 length: 15 amino acids. With 2 bases removed from V and 5 bases from J, the gap between germline ends came to 14 bases. The germline V gene encodes CDR1 SGHNT and CDR2 YENEEA. In DNA form, the CDR3 reads TGTGCCAGCAGCTTACGAGGTGGATTTCTAGATACGCAGTATTTT. Protein: CASSLRGGFLDTQYF.

This clonotype has only a few counts. This sequence joins TRBV29-1 and TRBJ2-5; D is unresolved. The CDR3 extends over 13 amino acids. The V end was cut by 4 bases, the J end by 2 bases, with 11 bases between. Germline V gives CDR1 SQVTM, CDR2 ANQGSEA. The CDR3 sequence: CSVVRWQQETQYF. CDR3 sequence (DNA): TGCAGCGTTGTACGGTGGCAGCAAGAGACCCAGTACTTC.

The chain combines TRBV20-1 with TRBJ2-3; D is perhaps TRBD2 (5 bases). Deletions cut 4 bases from V and 3 bases from J, with 11 bases between. The germline CDR1 and CDR2 sequences are DFQATT and SNEGSKA (reference sequence). This CDR3 contains 13 residues. The CDR3 loop reads CSAIRSVTDTQYF. In DNA form, the CDR3 reads TGCAGTGCTATCCGTAGCGTAACAGATACGCAGTATTTT.

Remarks on this clonotype: The junction differs from germline at one of its ends, possibly a read error. The chain recombines TRBV5-4 with TRBJ2-2, with D hard to call. The V gene's germline CDR1 is SGHNT and CDR2 YYREEE (reference sequence). This CDR3 has 14 amino acids. CDR3 in DNA: TGTGCCGGCAGCTTGTATCCGGAGACCGGGGAGCTGTTTTTT. Translating gives CAGSLYPETGELFF.

This clonotype has a handful of counts. This sequence joins TRBV20-1 and TRBJ2-3, with 7 positions matching TRBD1. V lost 2 bases to trimming and J lost 2 bases; unmatched junction nucleotides: 7. There are 15 residues in the CDR3. The germline V gene encodes CDR1 DFQATT and CDR2 SNEGSKA (reference sequence). Here the CDR3 DNA reads TGCAGTGCTAGAATAGGACAGGACCACACAGATACGCAGTATTTT. Protein: CSARIGQDHTDTQYF.

The chain carries TRBV5-1 and TRBJ2-7; D is undetermined. The CDR3 contains 11 residues. CDR1 and CDR2 from the germline V gene are SGHRS and YFSETQ. The germline V and J ends were trimmed by 1 base and 5 bases, with 4 bases remaining between them. The CDR3 sequence: CASSLYDEQYF. The CDR3 bases are TGCGCCAGCAGCTTGTATGACGAGCAGTACTTC.

The V and J genes are TRBV18 and TRBJ1-5; D not resolved. CDR1 KGHSH and CDR2 LQKENI come from the germline V gene. CDR3 length: 14 amino acids. The germline V and J ends were trimmed by 3 bases and 0 bases, with 6 bases remaining between them. The CDR3 DNA is TGTGCCAGCTCACCCTCCAGTAGCAATCAGCCCCAGCATTTT. Encoded protein: CASSPSSSNQPQHF. The variable domain in full, with the rest retrieved from reference TRBV18 and TRBJ1-5, is NAGVMQNPRHLVRRRGQEARLRCSPMKGHSHVYWYRQLPEEGLKFMVYLQKENIIDESGMPKERFSAEFPKEGPSILRIQQVVRGDSAAYFCASSPSSSNQPQHFGDGTRLSIL.

This clonotype appeared a few times. CDR3 loop: CASSPEMNTEAFF. In nucleotides, the CDR3 is TGTGCCAGCAGCCCCGAAATGAACACTGAAGCTTTCTTT. The chain combines TRBV2 with TRBJ1-1; no clear D gene. The CDR3 extends over 13 amino acids. Deletions cut 6 bases from V and 0 bases from J, with 8 bases between. Germline lookup yields CDR1 SNHLY and CDR2 FYNNEI.

Within the sample, this clonotype is medium-sized. The chain is built from TRBV10-3 and TRBJ1-1; D uncertain. Trimming took 3 bases from V and 1 from J, leaving 6 bases between them. This CDR3 comprises 13 residues. Germline V gene lookup returns CDR1 ENHRY and CDR2 SYGVKD. The DNA of the CDR3 is TGTGCCATCAGTGACACTCAGAACACTGAAGCTTTCTTT. Its translation is CAISDTQNTEAFF.